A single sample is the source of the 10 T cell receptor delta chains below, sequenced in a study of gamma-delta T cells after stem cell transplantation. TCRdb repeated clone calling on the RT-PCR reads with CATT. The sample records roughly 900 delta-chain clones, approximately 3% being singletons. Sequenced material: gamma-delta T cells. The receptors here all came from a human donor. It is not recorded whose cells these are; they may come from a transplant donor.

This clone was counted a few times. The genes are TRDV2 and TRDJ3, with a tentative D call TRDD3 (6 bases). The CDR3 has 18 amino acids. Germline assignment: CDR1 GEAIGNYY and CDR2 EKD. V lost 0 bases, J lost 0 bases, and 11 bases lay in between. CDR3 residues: CACDTAGASSWDTRQMFF. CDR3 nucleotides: TGTGCCTGTGACACCGCTGGGGCAAGCTCCTGGGACACCCGACAGATGTTTTTC.

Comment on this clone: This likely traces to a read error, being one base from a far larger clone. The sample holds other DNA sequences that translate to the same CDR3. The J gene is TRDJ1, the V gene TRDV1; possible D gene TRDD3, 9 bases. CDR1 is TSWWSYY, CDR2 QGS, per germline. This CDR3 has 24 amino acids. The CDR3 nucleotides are TGTGCCCTTGGGGAACTTTCCCATGGCCTTCCTATATGGGGGATAGTCTTTATAGGCGATAAACTCATCTTT. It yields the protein CALGELSHGLPIWGIVFIGDKLIF.

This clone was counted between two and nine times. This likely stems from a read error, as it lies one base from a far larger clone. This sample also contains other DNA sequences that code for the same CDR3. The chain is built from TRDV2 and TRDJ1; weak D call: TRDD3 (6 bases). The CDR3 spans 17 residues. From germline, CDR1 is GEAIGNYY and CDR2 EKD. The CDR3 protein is CACDTLGTTSYTDKLIF. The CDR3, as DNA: TGTGCCTGTGACACTCTGGGGACGACTTCTTACACCGATAAACTTATCTTT.

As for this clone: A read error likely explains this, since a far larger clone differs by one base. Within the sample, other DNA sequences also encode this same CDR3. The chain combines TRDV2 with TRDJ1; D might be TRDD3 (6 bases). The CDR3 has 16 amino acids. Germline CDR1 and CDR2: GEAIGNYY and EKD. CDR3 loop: CACDTLVGVHTDKLIF. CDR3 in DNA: TGTGCGTGTGACACCTTGGTGGGGGTCCACACCGATAAACTCATCTTT.

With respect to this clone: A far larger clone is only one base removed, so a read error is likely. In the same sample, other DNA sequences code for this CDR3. CDR3 DNA sequence: TGCGCCTTGTCTTCCCGCCTAGCGAAGTACTGGGGGATCTCTCCCCACAGACCCCTGATCTTT. Amino acids: CALSSRLAKYWGISPHRPLIF. The chain joins TRDV3 to TRDJ4; 10 bases are shared with TRDD3. CDR3 length: 21 residues. Germline CDR1 and CDR2: TVYSNPD and GDNSRS (reference sequence).

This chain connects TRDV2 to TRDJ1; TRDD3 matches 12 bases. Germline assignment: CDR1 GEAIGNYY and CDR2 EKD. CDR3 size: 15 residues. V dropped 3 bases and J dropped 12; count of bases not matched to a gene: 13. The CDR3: CACDYISGGYGEVIF. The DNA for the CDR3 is TGTGCCTGTGACTATATTTCTGGGGGATACGGAGAAGTCATCTTT.

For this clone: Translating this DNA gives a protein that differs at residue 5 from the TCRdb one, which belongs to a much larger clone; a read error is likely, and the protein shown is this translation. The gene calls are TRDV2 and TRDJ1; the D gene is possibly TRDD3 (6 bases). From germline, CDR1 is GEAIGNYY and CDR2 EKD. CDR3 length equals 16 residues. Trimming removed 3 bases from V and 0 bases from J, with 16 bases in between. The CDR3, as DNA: TGTGCCTGTGACTCCTTGGTGGGGGTCCACACCGATAAACTCATCTTT. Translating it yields CACDSLVGVHTDKLIF.

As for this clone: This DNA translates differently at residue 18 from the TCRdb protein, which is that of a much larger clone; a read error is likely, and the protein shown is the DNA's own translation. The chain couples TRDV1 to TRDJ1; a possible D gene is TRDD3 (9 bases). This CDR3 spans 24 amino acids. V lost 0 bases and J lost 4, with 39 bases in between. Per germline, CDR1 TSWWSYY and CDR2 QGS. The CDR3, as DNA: TGTGCTCTTGGGGAACTTTCCCATGGCCTTCCTATATGGGGGATAGTCTTTTTAGGCGATAAACTCATCTTT. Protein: CALGELSHGLPIWGIVFLGDKLIF.

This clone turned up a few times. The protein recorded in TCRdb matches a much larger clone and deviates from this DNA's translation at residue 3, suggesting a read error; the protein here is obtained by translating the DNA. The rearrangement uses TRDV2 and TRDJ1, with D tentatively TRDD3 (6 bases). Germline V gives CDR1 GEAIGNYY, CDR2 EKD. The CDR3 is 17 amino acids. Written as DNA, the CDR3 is TGTGCCTTTGACACTCTGGGGACGACTTCTTACACCGATAAACTCATCTTT. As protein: CAFDTLGTTSYTDKLIF.

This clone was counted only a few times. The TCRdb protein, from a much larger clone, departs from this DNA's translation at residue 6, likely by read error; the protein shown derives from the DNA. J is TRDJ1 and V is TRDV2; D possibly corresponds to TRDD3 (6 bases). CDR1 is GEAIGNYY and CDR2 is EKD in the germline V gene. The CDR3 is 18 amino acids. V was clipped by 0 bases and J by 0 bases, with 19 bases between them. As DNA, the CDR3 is TGTGCCTGTGACACCGTTGCGGGCTGGGGCCGGTACACCGATAAACTCATCTTT. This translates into CACDTVAGWGRYTDKLIF.